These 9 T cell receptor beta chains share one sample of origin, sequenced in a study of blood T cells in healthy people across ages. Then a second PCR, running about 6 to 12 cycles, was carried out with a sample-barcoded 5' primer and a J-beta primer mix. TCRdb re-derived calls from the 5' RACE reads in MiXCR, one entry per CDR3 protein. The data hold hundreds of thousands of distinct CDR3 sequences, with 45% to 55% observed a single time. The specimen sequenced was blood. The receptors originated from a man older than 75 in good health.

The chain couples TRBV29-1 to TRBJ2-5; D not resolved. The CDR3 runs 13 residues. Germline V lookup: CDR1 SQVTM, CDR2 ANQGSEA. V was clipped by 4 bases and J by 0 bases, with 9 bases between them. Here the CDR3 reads CSVGSGYQETQYF. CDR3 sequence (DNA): TGCAGCGTTGGGTCTGGGTACCAAGAGACCCAGTACTTC. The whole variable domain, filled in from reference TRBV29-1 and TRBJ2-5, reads SAVISQKPSRDICQRGTSLTIQCQVDSQVTMMFWYRQQPGQSLTLIATANQGSEATYESGFVIDKFPISRPNLTFSTLTVSNMSPEDSSIYLCSVGSGYQETQYFGPGTRLLVL.

Here the CDR3 reads CASGQGRRAQYF. The CDR3 DNA reads as TGTGCCAGCGGACAGGGGAGGAGGGCGCAGTATTTT. The chain uses TRBV5-6 and TRBJ2-3; 9 bases are shared with TRBD1. This CDR3 has 12 residues. The junction had 7 bases not matched to a gene; V was cut back by 7 bases and J by 10 bases. Per the germline V gene, CDR1 is SGHDT and CDR2 is YYEEEE. Supplemented by reference TRBV5-6 and TRBJ2-3, the full variable domain reads DAGVTQSPTHLIKTRGQQVTLRCSPKSGHDTVSWYQQALGQGPQFIFQYYEEEERQRGNFPDRFSGHQFPNYSSELNVNALLLGDSALYLCASGQGRRAQYFGPGTRLTVL.

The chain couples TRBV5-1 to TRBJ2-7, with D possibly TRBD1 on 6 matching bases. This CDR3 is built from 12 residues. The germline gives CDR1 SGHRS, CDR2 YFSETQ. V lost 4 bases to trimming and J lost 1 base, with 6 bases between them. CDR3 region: CASSGQSYEQYF. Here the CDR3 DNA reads TGCGCCAGCAGCGGACAGTCCTACGAGCAGTACTTC.

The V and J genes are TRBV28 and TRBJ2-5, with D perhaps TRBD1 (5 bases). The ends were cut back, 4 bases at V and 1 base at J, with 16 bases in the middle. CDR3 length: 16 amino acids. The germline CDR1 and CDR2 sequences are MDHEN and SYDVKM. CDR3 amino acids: CASSSSGRASQETQYF. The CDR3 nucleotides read TGTGCCAGCAGTTCCTCGGGCAGGGCGTCCCAAGAGACCCAGTACTTC.

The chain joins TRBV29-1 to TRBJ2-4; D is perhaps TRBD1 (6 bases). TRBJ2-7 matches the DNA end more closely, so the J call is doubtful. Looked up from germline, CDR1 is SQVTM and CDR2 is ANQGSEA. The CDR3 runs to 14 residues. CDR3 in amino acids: CSVQFQGSRYEQYF. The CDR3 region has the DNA TGCAGCGTTCAGTTCCAGGGGTCACGCTACGAGCAGTACTTC.

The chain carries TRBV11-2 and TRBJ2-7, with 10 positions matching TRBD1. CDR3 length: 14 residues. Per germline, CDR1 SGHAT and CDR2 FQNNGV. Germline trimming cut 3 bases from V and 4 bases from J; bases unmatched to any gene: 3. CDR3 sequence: CASSLVGQGYEQYF. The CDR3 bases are TGTGCCAGCAGCTTGGTGGGACAGGGGTACGAGCAGTACTTC.

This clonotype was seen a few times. The CDR3 here is CASSLGGKNQPQHF. In DNA form, the CDR3 reads TGTGCCAGCAGCTTAGGGGGTAAGAATCAGCCCCAGCATTTT. This sequence joins TRBV7-2 and TRBJ1-5; no reliable D call. CDR1 is SGHTA and CDR2 is FQGNSA in the germline V gene. Deletions cut 1 base from V and 4 bases from J, with 8 bases between. The CDR3 has 14 residues.

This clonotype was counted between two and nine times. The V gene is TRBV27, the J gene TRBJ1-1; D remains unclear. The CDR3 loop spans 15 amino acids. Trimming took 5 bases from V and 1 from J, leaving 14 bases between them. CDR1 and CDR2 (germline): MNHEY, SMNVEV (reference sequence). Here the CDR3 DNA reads TGTGCCAGCAGTGCTTGGACTTCAAAGAACACTGAAGCTTTCTTT. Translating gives CASSAWTSKNTEAFF.

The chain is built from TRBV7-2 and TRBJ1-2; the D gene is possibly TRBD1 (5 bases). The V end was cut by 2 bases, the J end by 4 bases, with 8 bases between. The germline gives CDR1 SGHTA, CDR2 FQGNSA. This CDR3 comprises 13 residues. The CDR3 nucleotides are TGTGCCAGCAGCTTAAGCAGGGCCTATGGCTACACCTTC. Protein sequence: CASSLSRAYGYTF.